Listed below are T cell receptor beta chains from one sample, sequenced in a study of T cell responses to AZD1222 COVID-19 vaccine. Method: immunoSEQ multiplex PCR; TCRdb's copy keeps in-frame clones and lacks some. Among about 160,000 clones listed, over 75% were seen once. This sample comprised peripheral blood, obtained 28 days after the second AZD1222 dose. The receptors stem from an adult who received the AZD1222 COVID-19 vaccine. Both conserved end residues are part of each CDR3. The D gene is left open where the match is weak. Not all rows give a size; the values are once, few, many and, for expanded clones, a class.

TRBJ1-2	.	.	TRBV4-2	CASSQEATTPSYGYTF	TGTGCCAGCAGCCAAGAGGCGACGACACCGAGCTATGGCTACACCTTC
TRBJ1-3	.	.	TRBV6-5	CASTAGGGSGNTIYF	TGTGCCAGCACGGCTGGGGGCGGCTCTGGAAACACCATATATTTT
TRBJ2-5	TRBD1	.	TRBV7-2	CASSLGSGQGKTQYF	TGTGCCAGCAGCTTAGGTAGCGGACAGGGGAAGACCCAGTACTTC
TRBJ2-2	.	.	TRBV19	CASSNRLGGQTGELFF	TGTGCCAGTTCGAATCGACTGGGGGGACAAACCGGGGAGCTGTTTTTT
TRBJ2-2	.	.	TRBV6-5	CASRGAGELFF	TGTGCCAGCAGGGGCGCCGGGGAGCTGTTTTTT
TRBJ1-3	TRBD1	once	TRBV9	CASSPRPGTGGFSGNTIYF	TGTGCCAGCAGCCCCCGACCCGGGACAGGGGGCTTCTCTGGAAACACCATATATTTT
TRBJ2-7	TRBD1	.	TRBV7-6	CASSPPTGTGIEQYF	TGTGCCAGCAGCCCACCAACGGGGACAGGGATAGAGCAGTACTTC
TRBJ1-1	.	.	TRBV6-1	CASSEAWSIEAFF	TGTGCCAGCAGTGAAGCGTGGAGTATTGAAGCTTTCTTT
TRBJ1-4	.	once	TRBV3-1/TRBV3-2	CASSLGGKGEKLFF	TGTGCCAGCAGCCTGGGAGGGAAAGGTGAAAAACTGTTTTTT
TRBJ2-2	.	.	TRBV6-5	CASSRQVPGELFF	TGTGCCAGCAGTCGACAGGTTCCCGGGGAGCTGTTTTTT
TRBJ1-1	TRBD1	once	TRBV27	CASSLRGGRKFTEAFF	TGTGCCAGCAGTCTCCGAGGGGGCAGAAAATTCACTGAAGCTTTCTTT
TRBJ1-5	.	once	TRBV4-2	CASSLGLGQPQHF	TGTGCCAGCAGCCTAGGTTTGGGGCAGCCCCAGCATTTT
TRBJ1-2	.	.	TRBV7-9	CASSLDLGHGYTF	TGTGCCAGCAGCTTAGATTTGGGCCATGGCTACACCTTC
TRBJ2-2	.	.	TRBV6-5	CASNGQIYTGELFF	TGTGCCAGCAATGGACAGATATACACCGGGGAGCTGTTTTTT
TRBJ1-5	.	.	TRBV19	CASSHVANNQPQHF	TGTGCCAGTAGCCATGTAGCGAATAATCAGCCCCAGCATTTT
TRBJ1-2	TRBD1	.	TRBV7-9	CASSLEVTGDGGYTF	TGTGCCAGCAGCTTAGAGGTGACAGGGGATGGCGGCTACACCTTC
TRBJ2-5	TRBD1	.	TRBV9	CASSVSGTAKETQYF	TGTGCCAGCAGCGTATCCGGGACAGCAAAAGAGACCCAGTACTTC
TRBJ1-6	.	.	TRBV5-6	CASSPGRKSSYNSPLHF	TGTGCCAGCAGCCCTGGACGGAAGAGCTCCTATAATTCACCCCTCCACTTT
TRBJ2-1	TRBD2	few	TRBV9	CASSVAGGQYNEQFF	TGTGCCAGCAGCGTAGCGGGGGGGCAGTACAATGAGCAGTTCTTC
TRBJ2-7	.	.	TRBV19	CASSIALQTGEQYF	TGTGCCAGTAGTATAGCCCTCCAGACGGGGGAGCAGTACTTC
TRBJ2-1	TRBD1	.	TRBV24-1	CATSDAGTGAANEQFF	TGTGCCACCAGTGATGCCGGGACAGGGGCGGCCAATGAGCAGTTCTTC
TRBJ2-7	.	.	TRBV7-2	CASSLGGAEQYF	TGTGCCAGCAGCTTGGGGGGGGCCGAGCAGTACTTC
TRBJ2-6	.	.	TRBV4-1	CASSPNSGRGSGANVLTF	TGCGCCAGCAGCCCCAATAGCGGCAGGGGGTCTGGGGCCAACGTCCTGACTTTC
TRBJ1-1	.	.	TRBV30	CAWGGVALNTEAFF	TGTGCCTGGGGCGGGGTGGCTCTGAACACTGAAGCTTTCTTT
TRBJ2-4	TRBD2	.	TRBV13	CASTLGGAKNIQYF	TGTGCCAGCACTCTCGGGGGGGCCAAAAACATTCAGTACTTC
TRBJ1-1	.	.	TRBV2	CASSESIRQAFF	TGTGCCAGCAGTGAGAGTATAAGGCAGGCTTTCTTT
TRBJ1-1	TRBD1	.	TRBV3-1/TRBV3-2	CASSFNPGQGEDTEAFF	TGTGCCAGCAGCTTTAATCCGGGACAGGGGGAGGACACTGAAGCTTTCTTT
TRBJ2-1	.	.	TRBV5-4	CASSPGPRLGLDEQFF	TGTGCCAGCAGCCCCGGGCCAAGACTAGGGCTTGATGAGCAGTTCTTC
TRBJ1-2	.	once	TRBV5-1	CASGSAGSNYGYTF	TGCGCCAGCGGATCGGCGGGTTCTAACTATGGCTACACCTTC
TRBJ2-5	.	few	TRBV7-2	CASSIEGSEETQYF	TGTGCCAGCAGCATCGAGGGTAGCGAGGAGACCCAGTACTTC
TRBJ2-4	TRBD2	.	TRBV7-2	CASSLEAGGPAKNIQYF	TGTGCCAGCAGCTTGGAAGCGGGGGGGCCAGCCAAAAACATTCAGTACTTC
TRBJ2-6	.	.	TRBV6-5	CATLDSTGANVLTF	TGTGCCACCCTAGACAGCACCGGAGCCAACGTCCTGACTTTC
TRBJ2-6	.	.	TRBV4-3	CASSTEFSGANVLTF	TGCGCCAGCAGTACTGAGTTCTCTGGGGCCAACGTCCTGACTTTC
TRBJ1-4	.	.	TRBV7-8	CASSFRGRGNEKLFF	TGTGCCAGCAGCTTCCGAGGCAGGGGTAATGAAAAACTGTTTTTT
TRBJ1-1	.	once	TRBV9	CASSLDVGTEAFF	TGTGCCAGCAGCCTGGACGTAGGGACTGAAGCTTTCTTT
TRBJ2-5	TRBD2	.	TRBV4-1	CASSLGGDQETQYF	TGCGCCAGCAGCCTCGGGGGGGACCAAGAGACCCAGTACTTC
TRBJ2-7	TRBD1	.	TRBV7-8	CASSLGGAGQGFNEQYF	TGTGCCAGCAGCTTAGGTGGGGCGGGACAGGGGTTCAACGAGCAGTACTTC
TRBJ1-3	TRBD1	.	TRBV6-5	CASSSGQAGNTIYF	TGTGCCAGCAGTTCTGGACAGGCCGGAAACACCATATATTTT
TRBJ2-2	TRBD2	few	TRBV6-2/TRBV6-3	CASSYSGGDTGELFF	TGTGCCAGCAGTTACTCGGGGGGGGACACCGGGGAGCTGTTTTTT
TRBJ2-1	.	once	TRBV2	CASSYADSEQFF	TGTGCCAGCAGTTATGCCGATAGCGAGCAGTTCTTC
TRBJ2-7	.	.	TRBV5-5	CASSLATGTGTYEQYF	TGTGCCAGCAGCTTGGCGACCGGGACGGGCACCTACGAGCAGTACTTC
TRBJ2-7	TRBD1	.	TRBV13	CASRGQGFHEQYF	TGTGCCAGCAGAGGACAGGGGTTCCACGAGCAGTACTTC
TRBJ2-2	.	.	TRBV10-3	CAIIETKTGELFF	TGTGCCATCATAGAGACGAAAACCGGGGAGCTGTTTTTT
TRBJ1-2	TRBD1	.	TRBV2	CASIHRGRSYGYTF	TGTGCCAGCATCCACAGGGGGCGGTCGTATGGCTACACCTTC